The source of this TCR beta chain is a study of tissue T cells after allogeneic stem cell transplantation. Overall study context: Graft-versus-host disease patients received grafts, four unmodified and three CD34-selected to deplete T cells. Whole-study results and caveats: Anatomically similar tissues had similar TCR repertoires within each patient.

With 6 bases removed from V and 8 bases from J, the gap between germline ends came to 18 bases. Germline CDR1 is MNHEY and CDR2 is SVGAGI. The CDR3 contains 14 residues. The protocol was immunoSEQ multiplex PCR, while the TCRdb copy is restricted to in-frame clones and leaves out a portion. The data show about 43,000 clones, roughly 90% seen once. This clone was seen just once. Antigen specificity is unknown. V is TRBV6-5 and J is TRBJ2-3; D may correspond to TRBD1 or TRBD2 (5 bases each). This TCR derives from a woman aged 35-75 years who later had graft-versus-host disease after an allogeneic stem cell transplant. The source was blood, collected before transplantation. The chain's CDR3 is CASRGRGLVGTQYF. The CDR3 nucleotides read TGTGCCAGCAGGGGACGGGGCCTAGTAGGTACGCAGTATTTT.